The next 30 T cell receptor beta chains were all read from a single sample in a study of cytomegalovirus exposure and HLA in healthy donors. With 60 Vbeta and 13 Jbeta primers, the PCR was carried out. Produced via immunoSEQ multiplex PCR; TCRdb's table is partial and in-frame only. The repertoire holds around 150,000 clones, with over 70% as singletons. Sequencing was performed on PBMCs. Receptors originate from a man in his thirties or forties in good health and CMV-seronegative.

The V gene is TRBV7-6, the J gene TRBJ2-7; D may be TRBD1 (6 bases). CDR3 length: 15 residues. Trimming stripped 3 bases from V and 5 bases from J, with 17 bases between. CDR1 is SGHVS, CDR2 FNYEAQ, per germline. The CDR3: CASSLGHPMTDEQYF. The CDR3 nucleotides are TGTGCCAGCAGCTTGGGACATCCGATGACGGACGAGCAGTACTTC.

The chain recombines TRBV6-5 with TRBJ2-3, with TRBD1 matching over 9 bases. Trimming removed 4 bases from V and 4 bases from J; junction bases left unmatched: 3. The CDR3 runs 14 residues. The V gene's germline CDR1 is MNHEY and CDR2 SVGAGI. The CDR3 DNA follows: TGTGCCAGCAGTTGGGGACAGGGCCCAGATACGCAGTATTTT. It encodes CASSWGQGPDTQYF.

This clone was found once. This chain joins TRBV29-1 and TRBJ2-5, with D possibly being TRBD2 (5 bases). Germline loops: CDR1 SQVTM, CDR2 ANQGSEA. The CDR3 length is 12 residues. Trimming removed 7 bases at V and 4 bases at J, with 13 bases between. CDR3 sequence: CSARKEAETQYF. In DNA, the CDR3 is TGCAGCGCCCGGAAGGAGGCAGAGACCCAGTACTTC. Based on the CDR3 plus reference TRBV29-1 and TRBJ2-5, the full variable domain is SAVISQKPSRDICQRGTSLTIQCQVDSQVTMMFWYRQQPGQSLTLIATANQGSEATYESGFVIDKFPISRPNLTFSTLTVSNMSPEDSSIYLCSARKEAETQYFGPGTRLLVL.

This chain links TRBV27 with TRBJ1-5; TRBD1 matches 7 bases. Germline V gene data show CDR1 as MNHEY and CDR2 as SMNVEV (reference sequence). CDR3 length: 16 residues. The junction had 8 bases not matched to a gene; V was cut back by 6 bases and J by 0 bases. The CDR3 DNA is TGTGCCAGCAGCCCTTTAGGGGGCCTTAGCAATCAGCCCCAGCATTTT. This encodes CASSPLGGLSNQPQHF.

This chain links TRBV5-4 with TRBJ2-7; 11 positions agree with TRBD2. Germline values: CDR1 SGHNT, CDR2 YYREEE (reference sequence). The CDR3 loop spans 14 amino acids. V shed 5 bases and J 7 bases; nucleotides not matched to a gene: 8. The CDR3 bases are TGTGCCAGCAGGATAGCGGGAGGGCCGGAAGAGCAGTACTTC. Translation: CASRIAGGPEEQYF.

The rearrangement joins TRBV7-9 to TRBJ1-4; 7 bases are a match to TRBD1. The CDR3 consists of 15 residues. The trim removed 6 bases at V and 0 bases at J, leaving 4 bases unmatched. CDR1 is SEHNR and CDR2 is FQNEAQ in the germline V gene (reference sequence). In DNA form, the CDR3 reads TGTGCCAGCAGTTTGGACAGGACAACTAATGAAAAACTGTTTTTT. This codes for CASSLDRTTNEKLFF.

The CDR3 nucleotides read TGTGCCAGCAGCTTAGACAGGGGGAATGAGCAGTTCTTC. This codes for CASSLDRGNEQFF. The chain combines TRBV13 with TRBJ2-1, with 8 bases matching TRBD1. Germline V gene data show CDR1 as PRHDT and CDR2 as FYEKMQ (reference sequence). V shed 1 base and J 7 bases; nucleotides not matched to a gene: 0. The CDR3 has 13 amino acids.

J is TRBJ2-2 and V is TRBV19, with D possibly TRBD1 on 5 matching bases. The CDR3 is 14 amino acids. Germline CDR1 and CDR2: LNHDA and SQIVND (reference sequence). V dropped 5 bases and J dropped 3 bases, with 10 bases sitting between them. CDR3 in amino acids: CASSYDRDTGELFF. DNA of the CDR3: TGTGCCAGTAGTTATGACAGAGACACCGGGGAGCTGTTTTTT.

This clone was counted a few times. The CDR3 bases are TGTGCCAGCTCACCCGCCGCGGGGGCCAACGTCCTGACTTTC. It translates to CASSPAAGANVLTF. V gene TRBV18 combines with J gene TRBJ2-6; D not resolved. The CDR3 sequence is 14 residues long. The V gene lost 3 bases and the J gene lost 4 bases, with 7 bases spanning the gap. Germline CDR1 is KGHSH and CDR2 is LQKENI. Combining the CDR3 with reference TRBV18 and TRBJ2-6 gives the whole variable domain NAGVMQNPRHLVRRRGQEARLRCSPMKGHSHVYWYRQLPEEGLKFMVYLQKENIIDESGMPKERFSAEFPKEGPSILRIQQVVRGDSAAYFCASSPAAGANVLTFGAGSRLTVL.

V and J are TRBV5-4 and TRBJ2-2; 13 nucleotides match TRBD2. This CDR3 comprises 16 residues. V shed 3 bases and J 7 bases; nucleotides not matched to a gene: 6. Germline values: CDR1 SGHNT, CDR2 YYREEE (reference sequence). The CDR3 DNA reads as TGTGCCAGCAGCTCCACTAGCGGGAGGGCCGGCGGGGAGCTGTTTTTT. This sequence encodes CASSSTSGRAGGELFF.

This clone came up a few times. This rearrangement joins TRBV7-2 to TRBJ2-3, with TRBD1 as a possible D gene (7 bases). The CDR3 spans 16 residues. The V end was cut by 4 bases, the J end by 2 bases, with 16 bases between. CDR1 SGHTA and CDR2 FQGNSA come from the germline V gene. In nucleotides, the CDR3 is TGTGCCAGCAGCTCCCGGGCAGGGGGGTCCACAGATACGCAGTATTTT. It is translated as CASSSRAGGSTDTQYF.

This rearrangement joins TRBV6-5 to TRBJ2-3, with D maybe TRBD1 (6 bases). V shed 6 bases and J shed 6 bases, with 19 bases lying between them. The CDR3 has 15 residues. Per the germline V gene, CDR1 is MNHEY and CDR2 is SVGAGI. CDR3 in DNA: TGTGCCAGCAGGGATGGGGGCCTGGGTTACGATACGCAGTATTTT. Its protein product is CASRDGGLGYDTQYF.

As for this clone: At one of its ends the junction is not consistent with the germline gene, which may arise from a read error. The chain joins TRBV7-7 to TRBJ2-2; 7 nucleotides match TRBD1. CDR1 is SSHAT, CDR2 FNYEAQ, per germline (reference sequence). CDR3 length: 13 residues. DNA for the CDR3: TGTGCTAGCAGTACTCAGGGGGCCGGGGAGCTGTTTTTT. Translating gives CASSTQGAGELFF.

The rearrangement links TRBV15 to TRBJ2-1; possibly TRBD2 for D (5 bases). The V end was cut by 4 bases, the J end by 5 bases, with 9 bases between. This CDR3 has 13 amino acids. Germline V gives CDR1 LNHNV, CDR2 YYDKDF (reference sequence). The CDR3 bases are TGTGCCACCAGCACCGGACTTAACAATGAGCAGTTCTTC. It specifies CATSTGLNNEQFF.

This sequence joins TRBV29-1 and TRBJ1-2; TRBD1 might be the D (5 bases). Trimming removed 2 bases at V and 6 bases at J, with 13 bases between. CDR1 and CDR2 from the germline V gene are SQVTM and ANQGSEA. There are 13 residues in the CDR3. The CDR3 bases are TGCAGCGTTGAACGGCCAGGGTCTGATGGCTACACCTTC. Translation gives CSVERPGSDGYTF.

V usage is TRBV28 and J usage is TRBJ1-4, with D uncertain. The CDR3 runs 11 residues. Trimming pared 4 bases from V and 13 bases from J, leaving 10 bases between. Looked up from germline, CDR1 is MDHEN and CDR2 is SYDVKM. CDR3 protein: CASSSPRRLFF. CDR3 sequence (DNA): TGTGCCAGCAGTTCCCCGCGTAGACTGTTTTTT.

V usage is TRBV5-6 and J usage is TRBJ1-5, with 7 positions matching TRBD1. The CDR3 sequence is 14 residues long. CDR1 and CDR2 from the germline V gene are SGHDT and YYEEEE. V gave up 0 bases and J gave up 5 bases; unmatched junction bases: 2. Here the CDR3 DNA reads TGTGCCAGCAGCTTGGCGCAGGGGGATCAGCCCCAGCATTTT. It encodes CASSLAQGDQPQHF.

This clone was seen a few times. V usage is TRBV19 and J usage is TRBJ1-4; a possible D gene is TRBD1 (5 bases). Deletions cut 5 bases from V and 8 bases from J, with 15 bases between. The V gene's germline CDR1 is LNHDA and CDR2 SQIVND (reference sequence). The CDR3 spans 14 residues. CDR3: CASSDTPGGEKLFF. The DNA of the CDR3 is TGTGCCAGTAGTGACACTCCTGGGGGGGAAAAACTGTTTTTT.

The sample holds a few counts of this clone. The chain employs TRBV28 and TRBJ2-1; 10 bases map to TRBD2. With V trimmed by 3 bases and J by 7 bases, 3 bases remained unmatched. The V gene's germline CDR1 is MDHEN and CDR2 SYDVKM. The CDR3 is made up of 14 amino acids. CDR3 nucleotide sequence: TGTGCCAGCAGTTTGGCTAGCGGGAGTAATGAGCAGTTCTTC. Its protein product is CASSLASGSNEQFF. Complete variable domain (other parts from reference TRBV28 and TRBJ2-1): DVKVTQSSRYLVKRTGEKVFLECVQDMDHENMFWYRQDPGLGLRLIYFSYDVKMKEKGDIPEGYSVSREKKERFSLILESASTNQTSMYLCASSLASGSNEQFFGPGTRLTVL.

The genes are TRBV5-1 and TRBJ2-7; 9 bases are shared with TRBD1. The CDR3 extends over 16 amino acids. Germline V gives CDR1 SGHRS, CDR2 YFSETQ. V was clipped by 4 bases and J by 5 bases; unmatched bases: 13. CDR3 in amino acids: CASSETGGNSLDEQYF. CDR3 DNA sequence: TGCGCCAGCAGCGAGACAGGGGGGAATTCGTTGGACGAGCAGTACTTC.

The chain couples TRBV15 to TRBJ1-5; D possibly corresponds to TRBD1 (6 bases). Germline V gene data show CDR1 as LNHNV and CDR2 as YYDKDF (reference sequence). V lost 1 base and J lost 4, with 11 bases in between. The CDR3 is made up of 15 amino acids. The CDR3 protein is CATSRGLTGNQPQHF. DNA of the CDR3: TGTGCCACCAGCAGAGGATTAACAGGGAATCAGCCCCAGCATTTT.

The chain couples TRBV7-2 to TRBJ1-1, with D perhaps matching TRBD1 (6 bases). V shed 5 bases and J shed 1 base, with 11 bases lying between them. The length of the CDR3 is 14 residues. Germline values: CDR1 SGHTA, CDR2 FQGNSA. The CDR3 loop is CASSQRQANTEAFF. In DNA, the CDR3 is TGTGCCAGCAGCCAAAGACAGGCGAACACTGAAGCTTTCTTT.

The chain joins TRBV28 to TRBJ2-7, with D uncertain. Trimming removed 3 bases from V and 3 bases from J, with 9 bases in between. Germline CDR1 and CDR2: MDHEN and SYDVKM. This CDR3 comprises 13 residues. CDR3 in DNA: TGTGCCAGCAGTTTGTCCTGGAGCTACGAGCAGTACTTC. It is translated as CASSLSWSYEQYF. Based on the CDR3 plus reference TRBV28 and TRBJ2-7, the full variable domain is DVKVTQSSRYLVKRTGEKVFLECVQDMDHENMFWYRQDPGLGLRLIYFSYDVKMKEKGDIPEGYSVSREKKERFSLILESASTNQTSMYLCASSLSWSYEQYFGPGTRLTVT.

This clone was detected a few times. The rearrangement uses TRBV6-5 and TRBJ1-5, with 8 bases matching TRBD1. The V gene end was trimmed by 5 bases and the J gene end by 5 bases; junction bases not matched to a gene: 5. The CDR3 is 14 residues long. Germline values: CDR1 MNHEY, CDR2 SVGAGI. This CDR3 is CASSGQGVYQPQHF. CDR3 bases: TGTGCCAGCAGTGGACAGGGCGTATATCAGCCCCAGCATTTT.

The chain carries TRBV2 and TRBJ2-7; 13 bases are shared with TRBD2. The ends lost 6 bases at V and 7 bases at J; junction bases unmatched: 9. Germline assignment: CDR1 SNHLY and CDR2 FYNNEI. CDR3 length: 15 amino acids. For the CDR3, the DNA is TGTGCCAGCAGAGGATCTAGACTAGCGGGAGGAGAGCAGTACTTC. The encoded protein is CASRGSRLAGGEQYF.

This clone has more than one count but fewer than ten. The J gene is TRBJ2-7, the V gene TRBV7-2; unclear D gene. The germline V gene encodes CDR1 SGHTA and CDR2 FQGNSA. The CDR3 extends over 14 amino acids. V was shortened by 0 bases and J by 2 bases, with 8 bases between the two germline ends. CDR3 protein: CASSLASLTYEQYF. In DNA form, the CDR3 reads TGTGCCAGCAGCTTAGCTAGTTTAACCTACGAGCAGTACTTC.

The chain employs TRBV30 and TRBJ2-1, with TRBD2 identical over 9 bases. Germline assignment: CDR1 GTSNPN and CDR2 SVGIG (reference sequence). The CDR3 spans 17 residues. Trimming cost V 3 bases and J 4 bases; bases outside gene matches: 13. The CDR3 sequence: CAWRKGSSGTLYNEQFF. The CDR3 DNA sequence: TGTGCCTGGAGGAAGGGGTCTAGCGGGACCTTATACAATGAGCAGTTCTTC.

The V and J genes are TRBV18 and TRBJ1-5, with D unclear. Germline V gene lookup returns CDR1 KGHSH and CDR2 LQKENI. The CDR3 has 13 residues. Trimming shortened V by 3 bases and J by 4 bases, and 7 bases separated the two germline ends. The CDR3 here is CASSPGNNQPQHF. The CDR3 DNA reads TGTGCCAGCTCACCGGGCAATAATCAGCCCCAGCATTTT.

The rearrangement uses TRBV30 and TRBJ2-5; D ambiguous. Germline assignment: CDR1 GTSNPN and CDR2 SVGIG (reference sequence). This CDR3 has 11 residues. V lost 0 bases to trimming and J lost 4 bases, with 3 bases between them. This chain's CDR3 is CAWSVGETQYF. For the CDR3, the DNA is TGTGCCTGGAGTGTCGGAGAGACCCAGTACTTC.

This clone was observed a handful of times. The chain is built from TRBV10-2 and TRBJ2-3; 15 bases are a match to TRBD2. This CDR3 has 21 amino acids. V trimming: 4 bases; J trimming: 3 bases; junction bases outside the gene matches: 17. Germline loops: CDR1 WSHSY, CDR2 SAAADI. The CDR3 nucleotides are TGCGCCAGCAGTGGGACTAGCGGGAGGGCCATTGCGAGTTTATTAACAGATACGCAGTATTTT. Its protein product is CASSGTSGRAIASLLTDTQYF.